This T cell receptor (beta chain) was recovered during a study of monozygotic twins with inflammatory bowel disease (dated by TCRdb to the late 2010s). Regarding the research as a whole: The full study comprised some 30 monozygotic twin pairs: nine German pairs (four IBD-concordant, five IBD-discordant) and 19 IBD-discordant Danish pairs. The search for disease-associated traits relied mainly on comparing, within discordant pairs, IBD patients with their genetically identical healthy co-twins. Each individual had, on average, about 151 000 unique TCRalpha sequences and 181 000 unique TCRbeta sequences available for analysis.

Receptors were amplified or captured by 5' RACE. Preparation of each TCR library used approximately 3.5 ug of total RNA. cDNA was synthesized with SMARTScribe reverse transcriptase in eight separate reactions per sample. During cDNA synthesis, template switching was used to introduce unique molecular identifiers that contained a 6-nucleotide sample barcode. TCRalpha and TCRbeta cDNA was amplified in two nested PCRs of about 17 and 10 cycles, and bead purification was carried out after each PCR. Before amplification, the cDNA was both treated with uracil DNA-glycosylase and purified with the QIAquick PCR purification kit. The second PCR added Illumina TruSeq-compatible adapters along with sample-specific barcodes. Library quality and concentration were assessed using TapeStation and Qubit, and roughly 5.5 ng of each library was pooled. The pooled libraries were sequenced with 2 x 100 bp reads and custom sequencing primers on an Illumina HiSeq2500 single-index Rapid Run. The authors' pipeline ran thus. PCR and sequencing errors were corrected by UMI-based consensus assembly using MiGEC version 1.2.6. MiXCR version 2.1.1 was used to carry out V(D)J alignment, clonotype assembly and CDR3 extraction. To normalise gene usage, clonotype sharing and MAIT/NKT TCR abundance, the top 1000, 10 000 and 20 000 clonotypes in each sample were analysed. Diversity was computed as the inverse Simpson index with the vegan R package after downsampling to 27 000 UMIs. Paired Mann-Whitney U tests on discordant twin pairs were used, with Benjamini-Hochberg multiple-testing correction. TCRdb reprocessed the reads and provides one entry for every CDR3 protein sequence; no DNA is given. TCRdb's processing, not the authors', yielded these V and J calls. The sample has some 300,000 distinct CDR3 sequences on record. The top ten clones comprise 5.5% to 6.5% of the sample.

A word on this clonotype: The antigen it recognizes is unknown.

The CDR3 measures 12 amino acids from cysteine to phenylalanine. The entry carries no DNA sequence. According to the germline V gene (reference sequence), CDR1 reads LGHDT and CDR2 reads YNNKEL. From each donor, a roughly 2.6 ml peripheral blood sample was collected into PAXgene tubes and stored at -80 degrees C. Without any T cell sorting, total RNA was extracted from whole blood using the PAXgene blood miRNA kit on an automated QIAcube. Deep TCRalpha and TCRbeta repertoire profiling with unique molecular barcoding was performed on peripheral blood of monozygotic twin pairs concordant or discordant for inflammatory bowel disease. For every twin pair, smoking habits were documented, and each individual was categorised as a current, former or never smoker. Beyond this particular receptor, the publication reports: Because patients were on differing immunosuppressive treatments, the repertoires may have picked up extra background noise and inter-individual variability. Fewer clonotypes were shared with other individuals by IBD patients than by healthy twins, most markedly in patients showing signs of disease activity. The results gave no support for a single strong signal or clonotype linked to IBD. Measured by the inverse Simpson index, TCRbeta repertoire diversity was lower in IBD patients than in their healthy co-twins. Different T cell subtypes could not be distinguished in the analysis. Repertoire similarity did not differ between concordant and discordant twins, possibly due to limited statistical power.

The sequence links TRBV3-1 to TRBJ2-4. Sequences were obtained from blood. The sequence was obtained from a human donor with ulcerative colitis or Crohn's disease, or a healthy co-twin of an affected twin (not recorded which). The CDR3 protein: CASSQGSNIQYF.